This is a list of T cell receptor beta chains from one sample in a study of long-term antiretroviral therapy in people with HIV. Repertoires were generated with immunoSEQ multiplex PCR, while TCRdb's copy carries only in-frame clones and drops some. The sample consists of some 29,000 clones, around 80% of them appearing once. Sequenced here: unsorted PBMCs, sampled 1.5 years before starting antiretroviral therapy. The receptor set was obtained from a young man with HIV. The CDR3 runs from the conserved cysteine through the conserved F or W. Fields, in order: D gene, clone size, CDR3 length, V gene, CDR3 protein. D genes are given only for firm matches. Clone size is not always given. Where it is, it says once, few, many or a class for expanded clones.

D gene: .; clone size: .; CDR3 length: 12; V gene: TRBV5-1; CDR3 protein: CASSVGEYEQYF
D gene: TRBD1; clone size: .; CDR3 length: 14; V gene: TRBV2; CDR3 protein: CASRGGSRLDTQYF
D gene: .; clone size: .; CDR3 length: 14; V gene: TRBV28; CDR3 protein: CASSSGWKYEKLFF
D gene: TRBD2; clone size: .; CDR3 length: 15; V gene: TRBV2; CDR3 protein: CASKLVAGGYNEQFF
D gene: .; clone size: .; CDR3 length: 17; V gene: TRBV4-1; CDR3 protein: CASSQYGFGDSKETQYF
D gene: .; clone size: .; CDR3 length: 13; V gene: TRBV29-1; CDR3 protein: CSVAPRYTDTQYF
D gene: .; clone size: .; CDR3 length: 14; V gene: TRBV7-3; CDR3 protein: CASSSPGESYEQYF
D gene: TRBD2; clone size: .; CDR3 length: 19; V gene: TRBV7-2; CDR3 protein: CASSFSRSGLAGVGNTQYF
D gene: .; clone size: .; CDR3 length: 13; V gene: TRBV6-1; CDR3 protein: CASSEGWNYGYTF
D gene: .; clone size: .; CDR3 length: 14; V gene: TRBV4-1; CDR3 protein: CASSQIGDPNEQFF
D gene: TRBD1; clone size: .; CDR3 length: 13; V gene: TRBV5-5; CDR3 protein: CASATGGNYGYTF
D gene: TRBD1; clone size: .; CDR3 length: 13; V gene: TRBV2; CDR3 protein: CASGWTGGYEQYF
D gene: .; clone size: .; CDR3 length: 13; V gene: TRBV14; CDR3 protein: CASSPGQNSPLHF
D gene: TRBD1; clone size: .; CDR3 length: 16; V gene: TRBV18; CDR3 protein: CASSRLGQGAREKLFF
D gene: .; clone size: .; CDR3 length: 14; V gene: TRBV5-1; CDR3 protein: CASSLEGFTDTQYF
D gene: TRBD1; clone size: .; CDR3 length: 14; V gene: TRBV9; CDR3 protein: CASSATGDTDTQYF
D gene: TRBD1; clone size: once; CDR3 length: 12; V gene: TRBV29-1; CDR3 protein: CSVLDRGREAFF
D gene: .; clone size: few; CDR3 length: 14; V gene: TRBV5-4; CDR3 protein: CASSFGETKNIQYF
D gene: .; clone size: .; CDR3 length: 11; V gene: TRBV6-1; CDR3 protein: CASSHWNEQFF
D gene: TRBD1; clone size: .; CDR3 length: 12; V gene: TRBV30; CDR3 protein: CAWSRTQGPLHF
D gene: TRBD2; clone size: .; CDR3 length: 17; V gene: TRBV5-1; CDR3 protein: CASSPTTSGSLGETQYF
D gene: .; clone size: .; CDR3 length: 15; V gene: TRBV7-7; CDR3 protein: CASSSTGGIQETQYF
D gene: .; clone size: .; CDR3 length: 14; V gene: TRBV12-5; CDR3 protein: CASGLNAGTETQYF
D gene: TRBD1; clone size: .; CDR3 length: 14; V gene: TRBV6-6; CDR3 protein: CASRPGQGGEKLFF
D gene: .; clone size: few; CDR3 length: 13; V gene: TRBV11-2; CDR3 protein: CASSLSSGYEQYF
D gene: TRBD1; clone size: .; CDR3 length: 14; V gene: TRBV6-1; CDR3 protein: CASRRTSGGNEQFF
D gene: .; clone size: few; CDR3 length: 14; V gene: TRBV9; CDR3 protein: CASSVDLGMWPQHF
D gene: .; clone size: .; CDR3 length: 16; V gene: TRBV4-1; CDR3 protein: CASSQRTGISGNTIYF
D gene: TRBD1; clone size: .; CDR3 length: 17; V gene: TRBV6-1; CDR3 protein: CASSEWRGQGINQPQHF